Listed here are 24 T cell receptor beta chains from one sample, sequenced in a study of T cell responses to AZD1222 COVID-19 vaccine. TCRdb keeps only in-frame clones here, not all; method: immunoSEQ multiplex PCR. The profile covers about 130,000 clones, with roughly nine tenths appearing a single time and about 9.9% taken by the ten largest. Here the sequenced sample was peripheral blood, taken 28 days after the second AZD1222 dose. The receptors originated from an adult who received the AZD1222 COVID-19 vaccine.

The chain carries TRBV5-4 and TRBJ2-3; 12 nucleotides line up with TRBD2. The germline gives CDR1 SGHNT, CDR2 YYREEE (reference sequence). The CDR3 is 16 amino acids. V dropped 4 bases and J dropped 4; count of bases not matched to a gene: 7. The CDR3 sequence: CASSELAGGEPDTQYF. The CDR3, as DNA: TGTGCCAGCAGCGAACTAGCGGGAGGAGAACCAGATACGCAGTATTTT.

V gene TRBV11-2 combines with J gene TRBJ2-1; 9 nucleotides align to TRBD1. The V gene's germline CDR1 is SGHAT and CDR2 FQNNGV. CDR3 length: 13 residues. With 5 bases clipped from V and 15 bases from J, the junction kept 11 bases outside the gene matches. CDR3 sequence (DNA): TGTGCCAGCAGCCCCACAGGGGGCTACATAGCGTTCTTC. As protein: CASSPTGGYIAFF.

This sequence joins TRBV11-2 and TRBJ2-5; D might be TRBD2 (6 bases). Germline V lookup: CDR1 SGHAT, CDR2 FQNNGV. The CDR3 contains 16 residues. V was clipped by 2 bases and J by 4 bases, with 17 bases between them. CDR3 protein: CASSLFGLGGGETQYF. CDR3 sequence (DNA): TGTGCCAGCAGCTTATTCGGGTTGGGGGGAGGAGAGACCCAGTACTTC.

This chain uses TRBV19 with TRBJ1-5, with unresolved D. The CDR3 runs 14 residues. Germline values: CDR1 LNHDA, CDR2 SQIVND (reference sequence). V was pared by 3 bases and J by 7 bases, with 13 bases between. CDR3: CASSMQGSYQPQHF. Here the CDR3 DNA reads TGTGCCAGTAGTATGCAAGGGAGCTACCAGCCCCAGCATTTT.

This clone came up a few times. Here the CDR3 DNA reads TGCGCCAGCAGCCACACCGGGTCGATCTCTAGTCAGCCCCAGCATTTT. It yields the protein CASSHTGSISSQPQHF. This sequence joins TRBV4-1 and TRBJ1-5; D is uncertain. V shed 3 bases and J shed 6 bases, with 18 bases lying between them. Germline-derived CDR1 and CDR2 are MGHRA and YSYEKL. This CDR3 region has 16 residues.

The chain has TRBV7-9 and TRBJ2-5; D may correspond to TRBD1 or TRBD2 (7 bases each). Trimming pared 5 bases from V and 5 bases from J, leaving 18 bases between. The CDR3 runs to 15 residues. The germline V gene encodes CDR1 SEHNR and CDR2 FQNEAQ (reference sequence). CDR3 nucleotides: TGTGCCAGCAGCGGGCGTGGGGAGGGGGCGGAGACCCAGTACTTC. Translating it yields CASSGRGEGAETQYF.

J is TRBJ2-1 and V is TRBV5-1; D gene uncertain. The CDR3 runs to 13 residues. V lost 2 bases and J lost 5, with 8 bases in between. The germline V gene has CDR1 SGHRS and CDR2 YFSETQ. CDR3 in DNA: TGCGCCAGCAGCTTAAACGGTGACAATGAGCAGTTCTTC. This sequence encodes CASSLNGDNEQFF.

The V gene is TRBV11-3, the J gene TRBJ2-1, with 8 nucleotides matching TRBD1. The ends lost 3 bases at V and 5 bases at J; junction bases unmatched: 9. Looked up from germline, CDR1 is SGHNT and CDR2 is YENEEA. This CDR3 is 16 amino acids long. The CDR3 loop reads CASSLGTGTGNNEQFF. In DNA form, the CDR3 reads TGTGCCAGCAGCTTGGGGACCGGGACAGGTAACAATGAGCAGTTCTTC.

This chain joins TRBV18 and TRBJ1-2, with D unclear. The ends were cut back, 3 bases at V and 2 bases at J, with 13 bases in the middle. Looked up from germline, CDR1 is KGHSH and CDR2 is LQKENI. There are 15 residues in the CDR3. The CDR3 reads CASSPVTGVNYGYTF. CDR3 coding DNA: TGTGCCAGCTCACCGGTGACCGGCGTAAACTATGGCTACACCTTC.

This rearrangement joins TRBV7-9 to TRBJ1-2, with TRBD1 identical over 10 bases. The CDR3 spans 16 residues. Germline V gives CDR1 SEHNR, CDR2 FQNEAQ (reference sequence). V dropped 4 bases and J dropped 6; count of bases not matched to a gene: 11. The chain's CDR3 is CASSSNRDRGEDGYTF. As DNA, the CDR3 is TGTGCCAGCAGCTCCAACCGGGACAGGGGCGAGGATGGCTACACCTTC.

This clone was seen more than once but under ten times. This chain joins TRBV5-6 and TRBJ1-3; D uncertain. The germline V gene encodes CDR1 SGHDT and CDR2 YYEEEE. This CDR3 spans 14 amino acids. With 4 bases removed from V and 0 bases from J, the gap between germline ends came to 8 bases. CDR3 sequence: CASSPDVSGNTIYF. The DNA of the CDR3 is TGTGCCAGCAGCCCGGACGTCTCTGGAAACACCATATATTTT.

The chain has TRBV19 and TRBJ1-1; D not resolved. The V end was cut by 1 base, the J end by 1 base, with 7 bases between. CDR3 size: 14 residues. CDR1 is LNHDA, CDR2 SQIVND, per germline (reference sequence). The CDR3 reads CASSIVPTNTEAFF. As DNA, the CDR3 is TGTGCCAGTAGTATAGTACCCACGAACACTGAAGCTTTCTTT.

V and J are TRBV4-2 and TRBJ2-5, with D maybe TRBD2 (5 bases). V lost 4 bases and J 1 base, leaving 19 bases between the germline ends. Germline values: CDR1 LGHNA, CDR2 YNFKEQ. The CDR3 totals 17 residues. The CDR3 is CASSPGVSRGGQETQYF. The CDR3 region has the DNA TGTGCCAGCAGCCCTGGGGTCTCCCGTGGAGGCCAAGAGACCCAGTACTTC.

The rearrangement links TRBV29-1 to TRBJ1-1; tentatively, D is TRBD1 (5 bases). Deletions cut 6 bases from V and 4 bases from J, with 15 bases between. Germline CDR1 and CDR2: SQVTM and ANQGSEA. This CDR3 spans 13 amino acids. This CDR3 reads CSVLQGDGTEAFF. Here the CDR3 DNA reads TGCAGCGTCCTTCAGGGCGACGGCACTGAAGCTTTCTTT.

The J gene is TRBJ1-3, the V gene TRBV15; 10 nucleotides align to TRBD1. The CDR3 is made up of 17 amino acids. V was clipped by 6 bases and J by 1 base; unmatched bases: 9. Germline V gene lookup returns CDR1 LNHNV and CDR2 YYDKDF (reference sequence). For the CDR3, the DNA is TGTGCCACCAGAGATCGAGACAGGGGGCCTTCTGGAAACACCATATATTTT. The encoded protein is CATRDRDRGPSGNTIYF.

The genes are TRBV19 and TRBJ2-3; D call uncertain. The CDR3 has 13 amino acids. The germline V and J ends were trimmed by 2 bases and 6 bases, with 9 bases remaining between them. CDR1 and CDR2 from the germline V gene are LNHDA and SQIVND (reference sequence). CDR3 sequence: CASSIRLADTQYF. The CDR3 coding sequence is TGTGCCAGTAGTATACGGCTCGCCGATACGCAGTATTTT.

This sequence joins TRBV6-5 and TRBJ1-2; possible D gene TRBD1, 6 bases. The CDR3 is 14 amino acids. V shed 4 bases and J shed 7 bases, with 16 bases lying between them. Germline values: CDR1 MNHEY, CDR2 SVGAGI. The CDR3 DNA is TGTGCCAGCAGTTCAGCGGGGGGCGTGGGTGGCTACACCTTC. This encodes CASSSAGGVGGYTF.

V gene TRBV7-9 combines with J gene TRBJ1-5; D ambiguous. Trimming pared 5 bases from V and 6 bases from J, leaving 11 bases between. From germline, CDR1 is SEHNR and CDR2 FQNEAQ (reference sequence). The CDR3 spans 13 residues. The CDR3 nucleotides are TGTGCCAGCAGCCCAGAGTCGGGTCAGCCCCAGCATTTT. Translated, it gives CASSPESGQPQHF.

The chain carries TRBV5-4 and TRBJ1-3, with D tentatively TRBD1 (6 bases). The germline V gene has CDR1 SGHNT and CDR2 YYREEE (reference sequence). With 0 bases removed from V and 2 bases from J, the gap between germline ends came to 6 bases. The CDR3 length is 14 residues. CDR3 residues: CASSLDRAGNTIYF. The CDR3 DNA is TGTGCCAGCAGCTTGGACAGGGCTGGAAACACCATATATTTT.

The chain employs TRBV7-2 and TRBJ2-2; TRBD2 aligns across 8 bases. Germline-derived CDR1 and CDR2 are SGHTA and FQGNSA. CDR3 length: 16 residues. The ends lost 3 bases at V and 3 bases at J; junction bases unmatched: 6. CDR3: CASSFAGGADTGELFF. The CDR3 coding sequence is TGTGCCAGCAGCTTCGCGGGGGGCGCGGACACCGGGGAGCTGTTTTTT.

This clone was detected once. This chain joins TRBV6-1 and TRBJ2-3; weak D call: TRBD2 (6 bases). The CDR3 runs to 17 residues. The V gene's germline CDR1 is MNHNS and CDR2 SASEGT. V lost 2 bases to trimming and J lost 0 bases, with 15 bases between them. Written as DNA, the CDR3 is TGTGCCAGCAGTGAACGGGGGTGGGGAACTAGCACAGATACGCAGTATTTT. Translating it yields CASSERGWGTSTDTQYF.

The chain joins TRBV5-1 to TRBJ1-4; 12 bases agree with TRBD1. CDR3 length: 17 residues. Germline CDR1 SGHRS, CDR2 YFSETQ. The junction had 8 bases not matched to a gene; V was cut back by 2 bases and J by 6 bases. CDR3 loop: CASSFLGQGATDEKLFF. The CDR3 nucleotides are TGCGCCAGCAGCTTCTTGGGACAGGGGGCGACGGATGAAAAACTGTTTTTT.

The gene calls are TRBV9 and TRBJ2-5; weak D call: TRBD1 (5 bases). The CDR3 is 15 residues long. Trimming stripped 0 bases from V and 5 bases from J, with 14 bases between. The germline V gene has CDR1 SGDLS and CDR2 YYNGEE. The DNA for the CDR3 is TGTGCCAGCAGCGTAGGTTGGGGAAAGGGGGAGACCCAGTACTTC. It is translated as CASSVGWGKGETQYF.

With respect to this clone: Other DNA sequences in this sample translate to the same CDR3. The V call is TRBV7-9, the J call TRBJ2-1; D unresolved. Trimming shortened V by 0 bases and J by 1 base, and 7 bases separated the two germline ends. Germline CDR1 SEHNR, CDR2 FQNEAQ (reference sequence). This CDR3 spans 15 amino acids. The CDR3 loop is CASSLAGSSYNEQFF. As DNA, the CDR3 is TGTGCCAGCAGCTTAGCGGGGTCATCCTACAATGAGCAGTTCTTC.